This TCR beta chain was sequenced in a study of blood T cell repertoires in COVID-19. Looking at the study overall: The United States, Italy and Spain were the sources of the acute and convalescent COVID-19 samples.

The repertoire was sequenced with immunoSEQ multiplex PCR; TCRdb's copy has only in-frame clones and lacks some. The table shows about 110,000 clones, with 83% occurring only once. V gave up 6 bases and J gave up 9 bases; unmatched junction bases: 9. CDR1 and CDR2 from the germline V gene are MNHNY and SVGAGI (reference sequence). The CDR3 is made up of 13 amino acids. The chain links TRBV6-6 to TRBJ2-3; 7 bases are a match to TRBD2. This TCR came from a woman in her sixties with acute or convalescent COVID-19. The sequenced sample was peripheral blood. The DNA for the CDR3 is TGTGCCAGCAGGCAAGATGGGGAGGGAACGCAGTATTTT. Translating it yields CASRQDGEGTQYF.